The clone carrying this T cell receptor (beta chain) was picked up a small number of times. Its target is unknown. These data belong to a study of T-cell reconstitution after alpha-beta-depleted transplantation in children. Study outcomes and limitations: About two months after transplant, alpha-beta T cells reportedly came from several hundred expanded graft clones.

Preparation of the TCRbeta library used unique molecular identifiers. TCRdb fed the PCR reads into MiXCR, producing one record per CDR3 protein. Among about 900,000 distinct CDR3 sequences listed, about 29% were seen once. V lost 3 bases and J 3 bases, leaving 12 bases between the germline ends. The CDR3 runs to 15 residues. Per the germline V gene, CDR1 is MNHEY and CDR2 is SMNVEV (reference sequence). The sequence was obtained from a boy less than two years old who had a stem cell transplant for SCID, so the T cells may come from the graft donor. This chain connects TRBV27 to TRBJ2-1; D is perhaps TRBD2 (6 bases). Sequences were derived from PBMCs, mostly from graft donor cells, sampled 360 days after TCRalphabeta/CD19-depleted stem cell transplant. Here the CDR3 reads CASSLRRDHYNEQFF. As DNA, the CDR3 is TGTGCCAGCAGTTTGAGGCGGGACCACTACAATGAGCAGTTCTTC.